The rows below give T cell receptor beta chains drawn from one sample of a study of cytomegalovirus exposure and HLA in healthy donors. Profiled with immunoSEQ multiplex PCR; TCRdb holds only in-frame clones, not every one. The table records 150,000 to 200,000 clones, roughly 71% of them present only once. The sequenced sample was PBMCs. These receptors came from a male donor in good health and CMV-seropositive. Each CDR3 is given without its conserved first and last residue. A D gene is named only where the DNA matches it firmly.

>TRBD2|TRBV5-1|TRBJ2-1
ASSLRSGTSSYNEQF
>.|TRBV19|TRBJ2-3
ASSIVRTGRSTDTQY
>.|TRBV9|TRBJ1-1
ASSVTGGYTEAF
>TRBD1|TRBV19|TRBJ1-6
ASRKTGESPLH
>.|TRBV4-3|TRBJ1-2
ASSQSAWNYGYT
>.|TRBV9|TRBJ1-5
ASSVGSGGVNQPQH
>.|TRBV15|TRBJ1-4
ATSSGQPTNEKLF
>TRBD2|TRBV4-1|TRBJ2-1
ASSQLGLAGGLNEQF
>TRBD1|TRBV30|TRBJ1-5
AWSSGTGLNQPQH
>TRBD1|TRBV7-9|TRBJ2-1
ASLPGQGYNEQF
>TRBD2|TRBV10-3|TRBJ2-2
AISDQSGGVGELF
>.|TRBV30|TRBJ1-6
AWAGILGSPLH